This T cell receptor (beta chain) emerged from a study of T cells in Graves' hyperthyroidism and ophthalmopathy. Study-wide results and caveats: A model of 13 V-J pairs discriminated ophthalmopathy from stable hyperthyroidism. Among thyroid clonotypes expanded above 0.001, most also appeared in blood.

CDR1 and CDR2 (germline): DFQATT, SNEGSKA (reference sequence). This CDR3 comprises 13 residues. V gave up 7 bases and J gave up 0 bases; unmatched junction bases: 4. This clonotype was counted ten times or more. Its antigen is as yet unknown. Not enrolled were patients with uncontrolled infection, other autoimmune disease, pregnancy or lactation. Clinical symptoms, serum thyroxine and TRAb, thyroid ultrasound and orbital computed tomography together formed the diagnostic basis. The CDR3 regions of TCR beta were amplified from RNA transcripts. The HTBI primer set was used in a first-round RT-PCR of the TCR CDR3. MiXCR, applied by TCRdb to the multiplex PCR reads, yields one record per CDR3 protein. The sample yields roughly 500,000 distinct CDR3 sequences, just over 45% seen once.

Sequenced material: peripheral blood or thyroid tissue (not recorded which). The TCR comes from an adult woman with Graves' disease, either hyperthyroidism or ophthalmopathy (not recorded which). The J gene is TRBJ1-1, the V gene TRBV20-1; 8 bases agree with TRBD1. The CDR3: CSGGQVVNTEAFF. CDR3 nucleotides: TGCAGTGGGGGACAGGTGGTGAACACTGAAGCTTTCTTT.